What follows describes a single TCR beta chain. Given a much more abundant clone one base away, this may be a read error. The sample originates from a study of T cells after yellow fever vaccination. Germline loops: CDR1 DFQATT, CDR2 SNEGSKA (reference sequence). CDR3 length: 12 amino acids. A single record per CDR3 protein comes from TCRdb applying MiXCR to the 5' RACE reads. The sample includes 240,000 or so distinct CDR3 sequences, 6.5% to 8.5% of them seen just once. The TCR comes from a young man who received the YFV17D yellow fever vaccine. This specimen was CD4+ T cells sorted from PBMCs, taken 15 days after the yellow fever booster vaccination. This chain joins TRBV20-1 and TRBJ2-3; tentatively, D is TRBD1 or TRBD2 (5 bases each). CDR3 in amino acids: CSAKAGADTLYF. DNA of the CDR3: TGCAGTGCTAAAGCCGGGGCAGATACGCTGTATTTT.